A selection of T cell receptor beta chains follows, all from one sample in a study of T cells in Graves' hyperthyroidism and ophthalmopathy. TCRdb analysed the multiplex PCR reads with MiXCR anew, one entry per CDR3 protein. The profile shows 600,000 to 850,000 distinct CDR3 sequences, roughly a sixth of them singletons. What was sequenced was blood. The receptors shown here come from a woman aged 45-65 years with Graves' hyperthyroidism that later progressed to Graves' ophthalmopathy. Each CDR3 is given with its conserved first and last residue. The D gene is left open where the match is weak. Not every row has a clone size; where given, it reads once, few, many or a size class.

j_gene: TRBJ2-7; v_gene: TRBV18; d_gene: TRBD1; abundance: few; CDR3nt: TGTGCCAGCTCAGGCGACAGGGAAGGATCCTACGAGCAGTACTTC; CDR3aa: CASSGDREGSYEQYF
j_gene: TRBJ2-1; v_gene: TRBV6-5; d_gene: NA; abundance: NA; CDR3nt: TGTGCCAGCAGTTACTCGACCCGCAACTACAATGAGCAGTTCTTC; CDR3aa: CASSYSTRNYNEQFF
j_gene: TRBJ2-3; v_gene: TRBV4-1; d_gene: NA; abundance: NA; CDR3nt: TGCGCCAGCAGCCAAACGGTCGGGAGTCACCATACGCAGTATTTT; CDR3aa: CASSQTVGSHHTQYF
j_gene: TRBJ2-5; v_gene: TRBV7-8; d_gene: NA; abundance: many; CDR3nt: TGTGCCAACGGGGGCTACAGGGAGACCCAGTACTTC; CDR3aa: CANGGYRETQYF
j_gene: TRBJ1-5; v_gene: TRBV6-5; d_gene: TRBD1; abundance: many; CDR3nt: TGTGCCAGCAGCCCCGGGACAGGGGCTAGCAATCAGCCCCAGCATTTT; CDR3aa: CASSPGTGASNQPQHF
j_gene: TRBJ2-3; v_gene: TRBV6-2/TRBV6-3; d_gene: NA; abundance: many; CDR3nt: TGTGCCAGCAGAAACGGGAGAGGGGGAGATACGCAGTATTTT; CDR3aa: CASRNGRGGDTQYF
j_gene: TRBJ1-5; v_gene: TRBV6-1; d_gene: NA; abundance: few; CDR3nt: TGTGCCAGCAGTGATCTGTTCAGAAAGGATCAGCCCCAGCATTTT; CDR3aa: CASSDLFRKDQPQHF
j_gene: TRBJ2-3; v_gene: TRBV20-1; d_gene: NA; abundance: many; CDR3nt: TGCAGTGCTAGAGTGCAGGGTGGACCAGATACGCAGTATTTT; CDR3aa: CSARVQGGPDTQYF
j_gene: TRBJ1-5; v_gene: TRBV15; d_gene: NA; abundance: NA; CDR3nt: TGTGCCACCAGCAATGCCGATTATAGCAATCAGCCCCAGCATTTT; CDR3aa: CATSNADYSNQPQHF
j_gene: TRBJ1-2; v_gene: TRBV6-1; d_gene: NA; abundance: many; CDR3nt: TGTGCTATCGGGAAAGGACAGAGTAACTATGGCTACACCTTC; CDR3aa: CAIGKGQSNYGYTF
j_gene: TRBJ1-2; v_gene: TRBV20-1; d_gene: NA; abundance: NA; CDR3nt: TGCAGTCCCCGGGCCGGGGCTGGCTACACCTTC; CDR3aa: CSPRAGAGYTF
j_gene: TRBJ2-5; v_gene: TRBV7-3; d_gene: TRBD1; abundance: many; CDR3nt: TGTGCCAGCAGCTCTCAGGGGGCCCGTGAGACCCAGTACTTC; CDR3aa: CASSSQGARETQYF
j_gene: TRBJ2-1; v_gene: TRBV6-2/TRBV6-3; d_gene: NA; abundance: NA; CDR3nt: TGTGCCAGCAGCCAAACTCGACTAGTTAGTGAGCAGTTCTTC; CDR3aa: CASSQTRLVSEQFF
j_gene: TRBJ2-7; v_gene: TRBV29-1; d_gene: NA; abundance: NA; CDR3nt: TGCAGCGTAAACCGGGACAACCGTTTCGGAGTCTACGAGCAGTACTTC; CDR3aa: CSVNRDNRFGVYEQYF
j_gene: TRBJ2-7; v_gene: TRBV6-9; d_gene: NA; abundance: NA; CDR3nt: TGTGCCAGCAGTAATTCAGGCCGGGGCTACGAGCAGTACTTC; CDR3aa: CASSNSGRGYEQYF
j_gene: TRBJ2-2; v_gene: TRBV20-1; d_gene: NA; abundance: few; CDR3nt: TGCAGTGCTAGAGATAGGATTCCGAACACCGGGGAGCTGTTTTTT; CDR3aa: CSARDRIPNTGELFF
j_gene: TRBJ2-1; v_gene: TRBV3-1; d_gene: TRBD2; abundance: NA; CDR3nt: TGTGCCAGCAGCCAAGATTTGGGGAGCGGGGTAAGACCCTACAATGAGCAGTTCTTC; CDR3aa: CASSQDLGSGVRPYNEQFF
j_gene: TRBJ1-2; v_gene: TRBV4-1; d_gene: TRBD1; abundance: few; CDR3nt: TGCGCCAGCAGCCAACACTTGACAGGGGTCTATGGCTACACCTTC; CDR3aa: CASSQHLTGVYGYTF
j_gene: TRBJ2-5; v_gene: TRBV10-3; d_gene: TRBD2; abundance: once; CDR3nt: TGTGCCATCCAAGGAGCGGGGGGATACCGGGAGACCCAGTACTTC; CDR3aa: CAIQGAGGYRETQYF
j_gene: TRBJ1-4; v_gene: TRBV20-1; d_gene: NA; abundance: NA; CDR3nt: TGCAGTGCTAGTGACGGGGTAGGGACTAATGAAAAACTGTTTTTT; CDR3aa: CSASDGVGTNEKLFF
j_gene: TRBJ1-2; v_gene: TRBV20-1; d_gene: TRBD1; abundance: NA; CDR3nt: TGCAGTGCTGATGAAGGGACAGGGAGGGGCTACACCTTC; CDR3aa: CSADEGTGRGYTF
j_gene: TRBJ1-4; v_gene: TRBV3-1; d_gene: NA; abundance: many; CDR3nt: TGTGCCAGCAGCCAATTGCAGGGAATCGAAAAACTGTTTTTT; CDR3aa: CASSQLQGIEKLFF
j_gene: TRBJ2-1; v_gene: TRBV7-3; d_gene: NA; abundance: few; CDR3nt: TGTGCCAGCAGCTTACATAGTCTCAGGTACAATGAGCAGTTCTTC; CDR3aa: CASSLHSLRYNEQFF